This T cell receptor (beta chain) is drawn from a study of blood T cell repertoires in COVID-19. The CDR3 consists of 16 residues. With 6 bases clipped from V and 0 bases from J, the junction kept 4 bases outside the gene matches. The germline gives CDR1 SGHTA, CDR2 FQGNSA. Per the study methods: Quantification of nucleated cells was approximated via reference gene primer amplification. The assay was immunoSEQ multiplex PCR, and TCRdb's table has in-frame clones only and misses some. V and J calls and clone size come straight from that table; D and trimming were deduced from the DNA. Here the sample spans some 54,000 clones, about 91% being singletons.

The chain joins TRBV7-2 to TRBJ2-2; 10 nucleotides align to TRBD2. Source material: peripheral blood. The sequence derives from a man in his sixties with acute or convalescent COVID-19. CDR3 DNA sequence: TGTGCCAGCAGTTTTAGCGGGAGGTCGAACACCGGGGAGCTGTTTTTT. Residues: CASSFSGRSNTGELFF.